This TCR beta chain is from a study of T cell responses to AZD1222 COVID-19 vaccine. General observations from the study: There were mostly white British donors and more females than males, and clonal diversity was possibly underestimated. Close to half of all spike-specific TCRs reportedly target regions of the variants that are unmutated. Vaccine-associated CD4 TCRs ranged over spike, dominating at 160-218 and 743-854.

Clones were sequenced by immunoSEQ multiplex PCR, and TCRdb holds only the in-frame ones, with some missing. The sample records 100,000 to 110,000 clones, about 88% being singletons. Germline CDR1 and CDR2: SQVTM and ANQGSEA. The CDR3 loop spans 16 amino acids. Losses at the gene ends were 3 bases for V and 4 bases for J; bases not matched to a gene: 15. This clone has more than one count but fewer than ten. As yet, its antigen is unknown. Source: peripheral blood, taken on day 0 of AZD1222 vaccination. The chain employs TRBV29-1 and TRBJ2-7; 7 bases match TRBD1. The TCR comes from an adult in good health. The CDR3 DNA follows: TGCAGCGTTGAGGGCCAAGGGGGCAGGTTTGAGTACGAGCAGTACTTC. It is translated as CSVEGQGGRFEYEQYF.